One and the same sample provided the 20 T cell receptor delta chains below, sequenced in a study of Vδ1+ human thymocytes. No antigen is known for these receptors. The template was reverse-transcribed extracted RNA. Multiplex PCR used pooled V-gene forward primers and a constant-region reverse primer to amplify CDR3s. TCRdb re-called the multiplex PCR reads using CATT. The sample lists over 20,000 delta-chain clones, 6.5% to 10% occurring once. Study results and caveats: Thymic TRG and TRD repertoires appeared highly polyclonal.

Sequenced material: Vdelta1+ gamma-delta thymocytes from the thymus. Subset noted: FACS-sorted CD3+ TCRalphabeta- TCRVdelta1+ TCRVdelta2- thymocytes. The receptors shown here come from a child less than two years old who had congenital heart surgery.

This rearrangement joins TRDV1 to TRDJ1; 10 nucleotides agree with TRDD3. The ends lost 1 base at V and 0 bases at J; junction bases unmatched: 11. CDR1 TSWWSYY and CDR2 QGS come from the germline V gene. The CDR3 is 19 amino acids. The CDR3 nucleotides read TGTGCTCTTGGGGAACGAATACTTCGTACTGGGGGATACACCGATAAACTCATCTTT. Translated, it gives CALGERILRTGGYTDKLIF.

This clone was picked up one time. The chain employs TRDV1 and TRDJ1, with 11 bases lining up with TRDD3. TCRdb leaves out the J gene; it was filled in here by matching the DNA to germline. V trimming: 4 bases; J trimming: 5 bases; junction bases outside the gene matches: 6. Germline CDR1 and CDR2: TSWWSYY and QGS. The CDR3 extends over 15 amino acids. As DNA, the CDR3 is TGTGCTCTTGGGGTAGGGGACTGGGGGATAGATAAACTCATCTTT. Protein: CALGVGDWGIDKLIF.

This clone has only a few counts. The chain uses TRDV1 and TRDJ1; D is unclear. Trimming took off 3 bases at V and 0 bases at J, with 23 bases between the two ends. Germline V gene sequence: CDR1 TSWWSYY, CDR2 QGS. CDR3 size: 19 residues. The CDR3 loop is CALGDLSRPHSLYTDKLIF. CDR3 coding DNA: TGTGCTCTTGGGGACCTCTCCAGGCCGCACTCACTCTACACCGATAAACTCATCTTT.

This clone has only a few counts. This chain uses TRDV1 with TRDJ1, with D possibly matching TRDD2 (8 bases). Germline V CDR1 and CDR2: TSWWSYY, QGS. Trimming stripped 8 bases from V and 0 bases from J, with 34 bases between. This CDR3 spans 21 amino acids. CDR3 DNA: TGTGCTCTTTTTTTCGTGCCTTCCTATGACGGATACGCTCGGAACACCGATAAACTCATCTTT. It specifies CALFFVPSYDGYARNTDKLIF.

There are a few counts of this clone. The rearrangement uses TRDV1 and TRDJ1; TRDD3 agrees at 8 bases. Losses at the gene ends were 0 bases for V and 0 bases for J; bases not matched to a gene: 18. From germline, CDR1 is TSWWSYY and CDR2 QGS. The CDR3 is 21 residues long. The CDR3 DNA follows: TGTGCTCTTGGGGAACTCCCCCCATACTGGGGGCCCCGGGAGTACACCGATAAACTCATCTTT. This encodes CALGELPPYWGPREYTDKLIF.

This clone appeared a few times. The chain links TRDV1 to TRDJ1, with 9 bases identical to TRDD3. Germline CDR1 and CDR2: TSWWSYY and QGS. The CDR3 runs to 20 residues. The J segment lost 0 bases and the V segment lost 4 bases, leaving 18 bases of the junction unmatched. As DNA, the CDR3 is TGTGCTCTTGGGGCGCTAGGACTGGGGGACGAAAGAGGATACACCGATAAACTCATCTTT. It specifies CALGALGLGDERGYTDKLIF.

Points on this clone: No DNA is shown, since the ends of the CDR3 on it are uncertain; the CDR3 is the one TCRdb lists. This chain links TRAV29/DV5 with TRDJ1. Germline V CDR1 and CDR2: NSMFDY, ISSIKDK. From its first to its last residue, the CDR3 has 18 amino acids. CDR3 region: CSVLLCSKPYSPQDKLIF.

This clone was detected a few times. The junction departs from germline at one end; a sequencing error may be responsible. The J gene is TRDJ1, the V gene TRDV1, with 9 positions matching TRDD3. The CDR3 sequence is 20 residues long. Germline CDR1 and CDR2: TSWWSYY and QGS. Here the CDR3 reads CALGEPILQPGGFQTDKLTF. In DNA form, the CDR3 reads TGTGCTCTTGGGGAACCAATCCTTCAACCTGGGGGATTTCAGACCGATAAACTCACCTTT.

This clone was detected a few times. This rearrangement joins TRDV1 to TRDJ1, with D maybe TRDD3 (6 bases). V was cut by 0 bases and J by 6 bases, with 14 bases left in between. CDR1 and CDR2 from the germline V gene are TSWWSYY and QGS. The CDR3 length is 15 residues. The CDR3 loop reads CALGELPGEPHKLIF. The CDR3 bases are TGTGCTCTTGGGGAACTCCCTGGGGAACCACATAAACTCATCTTT.

This clone was counted only a few times. The gene calls are TRDV1 and TRDJ1; 13 bases fit TRDD3. This CDR3 has 19 amino acids. The V gene's germline CDR1 is TSWWSYY and CDR2 QGS. V shed 0 bases, J shed 1 base, and the junction held 8 bases outside the gene matches. In DNA form, the CDR3 reads TGTGCTCTTGGGGAACTATCCGACTGGGGGATACGGGGCACCGATAAACTCATCTTT. It yields the protein CALGELSDWGIRGTDKLIF.

In its sample, this clone ranks as medium-sized (0.01 to 0.1%). The V and J genes are TRDV2 and TRDJ3; D possibly corresponds to TRDD3 (6 bases). Germline V gene data show CDR1 as GEAIGNYY and CDR2 as EKD. The CDR3 has 19 amino acids. Trimming took 1 base from V and 4 from J, leaving 19 bases between them. CDR3 in amino acids: CACDTPSLTGSWDTRQMFF. The CDR3 region has the DNA TGTGCCTGTGACACTCCCTCCTTAACTGGGTCTTGGGACACCCGACAGATGTTTTTC.

The gene calls are TRDV1 and TRDJ1; D call uncertain. The CDR3 has 17 amino acids. V was clipped by 5 bases and J by 0 bases, with 19 bases between them. Germline assignment: CDR1 TSWWSYY and CDR2 QGS. This chain's CDR3 is CALGKPSSDAYTDKLIF. The CDR3 DNA sequence: TGTGCTCTTGGGAAGCCCTCTTCGGACGCGTACACCGATAAACTCATCTTT.

The rearrangement uses TRDV1 and TRDJ2, with 8 bases aligning to TRDD3. The J gene, missing from TCRdb, was assigned here through DNA to germline matching. CDR3 length: 18 residues. V trimming: 2 bases; J trimming: 2 bases; junction bases outside the gene matches: 10. Germline CDR1 TSWWSYY, CDR2 QGS. CDR3 sequence reads: CALGEGALAGGLTAQLFF. CDR3 DNA: TGTGCTCTTGGGGAAGGGGCCCTGGCTGGGGGATTGACAGCACAACTCTTCTTT.

With regard to this clone: The junction does not match germline at one end; this may be a read error. This sequence joins TRDV1 and TRDJ1; no reliable D call. Per the germline V gene, CDR1 is TSWWSYY and CDR2 is QGS. There are 16 residues in the CDR3. CDR3 amino acids: CALRENAPYASDKLIF. CDR3 DNA: TGTGCTCTTAGGGAAAACGCCCCTTACGCGAGTGATAAACTCATCTTT.

In its sample, this clone ranks as medium-sized (0.01 to 0.1%). The V call is TRDV2, the J call TRDJ1; 9 bases map to TRDD3. In germline, CDR1 is GEAIGNYY, CDR2 EKD. V dropped 0 bases and J dropped 5; count of bases not matched to a gene: 9. The CDR3 spans 16 residues. The CDR3 region has the DNA TGTGCCTGTGACACCGGGAGTACTGGGGGACTTGATAAACTCATCTTT. This translates into CACDTGSTGGLDKLIF.

This sequence joins TRDV1 and TRDJ2; D is unresolved. Germline loops: CDR1 TSWWSYY, CDR2 QGS. The CDR3 runs 14 residues. Trimming shortened V by 2 bases and J by 8 bases, and 12 bases separated the two germline ends. CDR3 amino acids: CALGEDGPAAQLFF. Here the CDR3 DNA reads TGTGCTCTTGGGGAAGATGGGCCAGCGGCACAACTCTTCTTT.

This clone was seen a few times. The chain links TRDV1 to TRDJ1; D might be TRDD2 (6 bases). Between the trimmed V and J ends, which lost 0 bases and 8 bases, there was a span of 22 bases. Germline V lookup: CDR1 TSWWSYY, CDR2 QGS. The length of the CDR3 is 17 residues. CDR3 coding DNA: TGTGCTCTTGGGGAACTGAGCTCCTACGCTGGTTTGGGGAAACTCATCTTT. The encoded protein is CALGELSSYAGLGKLIF.

This chain links TRDV1 with TRDJ1; 11 positions agree with TRDD3. Germline V lookup: CDR1 TSWWSYY, CDR2 QGS. This CDR3 has 23 amino acids. With V trimmed by 0 bases and J by 0 bases, 21 bases remained unmatched. DNA of the CDR3: TGTGCTCTTGGGGAACTTGCCTATGGACTGGGGGATATTACTCACATGTACACCGATAAACTCATCTTT. It specifies CALGELAYGLGDITHMYTDKLIF.

This clone was found a few times. The chain has TRDV1 and TRDJ1; D is perhaps TRDD2 (5 bases). V was cut by 4 bases and J by 0 bases, with 21 bases left in between. Germline V lookup: CDR1 TSWWSYY, CDR2 QGS. CDR3 size: 18 residues. DNA of the CDR3: TGTGCTCTTGGGGCCCGCCTTCTCACCTGGAAAAACACCGATAAACTCATCTTT. Translation: CALGARLLTWKNTDKLIF.

The chain carries TRDV1 and TRDJ1; 8 bases agree with TRDD3. The CDR3 totals 32 residues. Germline CDR1 TSWWSYY, CDR2 QGS. The V segment lost 1 base and the J segment 0 bases; nucleotides outside the gene matches: 52. CDR3 protein: CALGERLNSGIYPGLPQRTGGYAVLYTDKLIF. DNA of the CDR3: TGTGCTCTTGGGGAACGTTTGAATTCGGGCATCTATCCTGGCCTTCCACAACGTACTGGGGGGTACGCTGTTTTGTACACCGATAAACTCATCTTT.